Sequencing of this T cell receptor (beta chain) was carried out in a study of OX40 agonist ivuxolimab in advanced cancers. Produced via immunoSEQ multiplex PCR; TCRdb's table is partial and in-frame only. The table includes tens of thousands of clones, around 92% detected once. Concerning this clone itself: Its antigen is undetermined.

Study-wide findings and caveats: The study found that CD8+ T cells averaged more expanded clones than CD4+.

Trimming pared 4 bases from V and 5 bases from J, leaving 6 bases between. The CDR3 has 11 residues. Looked up from germline, CDR1 is SGDLS and CDR2 is YYNGEE. The V call is TRBV9, the J call TRBJ1-1; unclear D gene. The source material was CD4+ or CD8+ T cells sorted from blood, sampled in a trial of the OX40 agonist ivuxolimab. This clonotype was sampled from an adult with an advanced solid tumor such as melanoma, head and neck, liver or kidney cancer. The CDR3 region has the DNA TGTGCCAGCAGCCCTACAACTGAAGCTTTCTTT. It is translated as CASSPTTEAFF.